These 32 T cell receptor beta chains share one sample of origin, sequenced in a study of blood T cell repertoires in COVID-19. Clones were read by immunoSEQ multiplex PCR, and TCRdb kept only the in-frame ones, dropping some. Among 40,000 or so clones listed, 88% were seen once. The sequencing input was peripheral blood. The receptors stem from a human donor in a cohort sampled during active COVID-19.

V usage is TRBV3-1 (or the pseudogene TRBV3-2) and J usage is TRBJ2-7; 7 bases match TRBD2. The germline CDR1 and CDR2 sequences are LGHDT and YNNKEL (reference sequence). CDR3 size: 17 residues. Unmatched junction bases numbered 14, after V lost 5 bases and J lost 1 base. The CDR3 coding sequence is TGTGCCAGCAGCTCTGGTGGACTAGGGAGGGTATCCTACGAGCAGTACTTC. Protein sequence: CASSSGGLGRVSYEQYF.

The rearrangement links TRBV5-5 to TRBJ2-5; TRBD2 matches 9 bases. Germline CDR1 and CDR2: SGHKS and YYEKEE (reference sequence). J gave up 2 bases and V 0 bases, and 2 bases lay outside the gene matches. The CDR3 is 15 amino acids. The DNA of the CDR3 is TGTGCCAGCAGCTTGGCTAGCGGGGCTCAAGAGACCCAGTACTTC. This codes for CASSLASGAQETQYF.

The rearrangement uses TRBV12-3 or TRBV12-4 and TRBJ1-1; D not certain. The V end was cut by 1 base, the J end by 3 bases, with 6 bases between. The CDR3 contains 13 residues. The DNA of the CDR3 is TGTGCCAGCAGTTTAGAAAGCTACACTGAAGCTTTCTTT. This codes for CASSLESYTEAFF.

The rearrangement joins TRBV19 to TRBJ1-2, with a possible D match to TRBD1 (6 bases). CDR1 is LNHDA and CDR2 is SQIVND in the germline V gene (reference sequence). With 1 base removed from V and 3 bases from J, the gap between germline ends came to 9 bases. The CDR3 runs to 14 residues. The DNA of the CDR3 is TGTGCCAGTAGTATAGCAGCAGGGGACTATGGCTACACCTTC. Residues: CASSIAAGDYGYTF.

This clone appeared a few times. V usage is TRBV10-1 and J usage is TRBJ1-5; the match to TRBD1 covers 9 bases. This CDR3 comprises 16 residues. Germline V gene sequence: CDR1 WNHNN, CDR2 SYGVQD (reference sequence). Unmatched junction bases numbered 11, after V lost 4 bases and J lost 7 bases. CDR3 sequence (DNA): TGCGCCAGCAGTGTTGGGACAGGGATTAGTGGACAGCCCCAGCATTTT. Protein sequence: CASSVGTGISGQPQHF.

This chain connects TRBV4-3 to TRBJ2-6; TRBD2 might be the D (6 bases). The CDR3 is 16 residues long. V was cut by 1 base and J by 2 bases, with 9 bases left in between. Germline V CDR1 and CDR2: LGHNA, YSLEER. The DNA of the CDR3 is TGCGCCAGCAGCCAAGTAGGAGGGACTGGGGCCAACGTCCTGACTTTC. This codes for CASSQVGGTGANVLTF.

This chain uses TRBV6-5 with TRBJ2-3, with TRBD1 matching 7 bases. This CDR3 comprises 15 residues. The germline gives CDR1 MNHEY, CDR2 SVGAGI. Trimming took 5 bases from V and 6 from J; bases not matched to a gene: 11. The CDR3 spells CASSTRGQPWDTQYF. The CDR3 nucleotides are TGTGCCAGCAGTACCCGGGGACAGCCCTGGGATACGCAGTATTTT.

The chain is built from TRBV14 and TRBJ1-1; D remains unclear. The germline V gene encodes CDR1 SGHDN and CDR2 FVKESK. CDR3 length equals 15 residues. Trimming pared 0 bases from V and 1 base from J, leaving 9 bases between. The CDR3 DNA follows: TGTGCCAGCAGCCAAGAAACTTCCCGGAACACTGAAGCTTTCTTT. This sequence encodes CASSQETSRNTEAFF.

The rearrangement links TRBV5-1 to TRBJ2-1; 9 bases agree with TRBD1. The CDR3 totals 16 residues. V lost 4 bases and J lost 1; bases outside the gene matches: 6. The germline V gene encodes CDR1 SGHRS and CDR2 YFSETQ. The CDR3 coding sequence is TGCGCCAGCAGCCCCTCCGGGACAGGGTCCTACAATGAGCAGTTCTTC. Its translation: CASSPSGTGSYNEQFF.

This rearrangement joins TRBV5-1 to TRBJ1-4; 7 nucleotides match TRBD1. Trimming removed 4 bases from V and 6 bases from J; junction bases left unmatched: 3. CDR3 length: 13 residues. The germline gives CDR1 SGHRS, CDR2 YFSETQ. The CDR3 sequence: CASSRQGDEKLFF. CDR3 nucleotides: TGCGCCAGCAGCCGACAGGGAGATGAAAAACTGTTTTTT.

The chain has TRBV2 and TRBJ1-5; a possible D gene is TRBD1 (5 bases). The CDR3 sequence is 15 residues long. The ends were cut back, 5 bases at V and 2 bases at J, with 13 bases in the middle. Germline values: CDR1 SNHLY, CDR2 FYNNEI. CDR3: CASSFRQTGNQPQHF. CDR3 nucleotides: TGTGCCAGCAGTTTCCGACAGACGGGCAATCAGCCCCAGCATTTT.

The chain recombines TRBV6-2 or TRBV6-3 with TRBJ1-2; tentative D call: TRBD1 (5 bases). V lost 0 bases to trimming and J lost 7 bases, with 12 bases between them. This CDR3 spans 14 amino acids. The germline V gene encodes CDR1 MNHEY and CDR2 SVGEGT. The CDR3 DNA reads TGTGCCAGCAGTTACTCGGTGGCGGGACCTGGCTACACCTTC. Protein sequence: CASSYSVAGPGYTF.

The chain recombines TRBV5-4 with TRBJ2-2; 7 bases are shared with TRBD1. Germline V CDR1 and CDR2: SGHNT, YYREEE (reference sequence). There are 14 residues in the CDR3. V lost 2 bases and J lost 4; bases outside the gene matches: 2. The CDR3 DNA reads TGTGCCAGCAGCTTTAAGGGGGCCACCGGGGAGCTGTTTTTT. Protein: CASSFKGATGELFF.

The chain employs TRBV7-2 and TRBJ1-2, with 9 bases identical to TRBD1. Germline V gene sequence: CDR1 SGHTA, CDR2 FQGNSA. The CDR3 loop spans 12 amino acids. Trimming at V came to 6 bases and at J to 8 bases, leaving 4 bases not matched to a gene. The CDR3 DNA sequence: TGTGCCAGCAGTCCGGACAGGGGCGGCTACACCTTC. Translated, it gives CASSPDRGGYTF.

V gene TRBV7-2 combines with J gene TRBJ1-3; 7 bases are shared with TRBD1. The CDR3 sequence is 16 residues long. The J segment lost 1 base and the V segment lost 1 base, leaving 4 bases of the junction unmatched. Per germline, CDR1 SGHTA and CDR2 FQGNSA. The CDR3 reads CASSLGSGGSGNTIYF. In DNA form, the CDR3 reads TGTGCCAGCAGCTTAGGTTCAGGGGGATCTGGAAACACCATATATTTT.

Notes on this clone: The junction shows a germline mismatch at one end, possibly a read error. This sequence joins TRBV6-5 and TRBJ2-7, with 15 bases aligning to TRBD2. This CDR3 has 15 residues. Per germline, CDR1 MNHEY and CDR2 SVGAGI. CDR3 region: CASRPGLAGGYVQYF. The CDR3 DNA sequence: TGTGCCAGCAGACCCGGACTAGCGGGGGGGTACGTGCAGTACTTC.

This rearrangement joins TRBV9 to TRBJ2-4; TRBD1 agrees at 7 bases. The CDR3 is 16 residues long. Germline CDR1 and CDR2: SGDLS and YYNGEE. V dropped 4 bases and J dropped 3; count of bases not matched to a gene: 10. CDR3 loop: CASSPDRELVKNIQYF. The CDR3 DNA sequence: TGTGCCAGCAGCCCCGACAGGGAGTTGGTCAAAAACATTCAGTACTTC.

This chain uses TRBV7-2 with TRBJ1-1; tentative D call: TRBD1 (6 bases). The CDR3 loop spans 16 amino acids. Per germline, CDR1 SGHTA and CDR2 FQGNSA. V lost 5 bases and J 0 bases, leaving 16 bases between the germline ends. The CDR3 DNA follows: TGTGCCAGCAGCCCATCCGTAGGGGGAATGAACACTGAAGCTTTCTTT. Translation gives CASSPSVGGMNTEAFF. Supplemented by reference TRBV7-2 and TRBJ1-1, the full variable domain reads GAGVSQSPSNKVTEKGKDVELRCDPISGHTALYWYRQSLGQGLEFLIYFQGNSAPDKSGLPSDRFSAERTGGSVSTLTIQRTQQEDSAVYLCASSPSVGGMNTEAFFGQGTRLTVV.

This rearrangement joins TRBV6-5 to TRBJ2-1, with 13 nucleotides matching TRBD2. The length of the CDR3 is 14 residues. V dropped 6 bases and J dropped 7; count of bases not matched to a gene: 3. Looked up from germline, CDR1 is MNHEY and CDR2 is SVGAGI. CDR3 sequence reads: CASRLAGGPNEQFF. The CDR3 DNA is TGTGCCAGCAGACTAGCGGGGGGGCCGAATGAGCAGTTCTTC.

This rearrangement joins TRBV2 to TRBJ2-4, with 12 bases that match TRBD2. J gave up 5 bases and V 7 bases, and 3 bases lay outside the gene matches. Germline V CDR1 and CDR2: SNHLY, FYNNEI. This CDR3 has 14 residues. The CDR3 DNA sequence: TGTGCCAGCATTCGACTAGCGGGGGAAAACATTCAGTACTTC. This encodes CASIRLAGENIQYF. Full variable domain (outside the CDR3, taken from reference TRBV2 and TRBJ2-4): EPEVTQTPSHQVTQMGQEVILRCVPISNHLYFYWYRQILGQKVEFLVSFYNNEISEKSEIFDDQFSVERPDGSNFTLKIRSTKLEDSAMYFCASIRLAGENIQYFGAGTRLSVL.

The chain combines TRBV18 with TRBJ1-1; D might be TRBD1 (6 bases). Deletions cut 4 bases from V and 0 bases from J, with 15 bases between. Per the germline V gene, CDR1 is KGHSH and CDR2 is LQKENI. The CDR3 covers 16 residues. The CDR3 region is CASSLRTVDLNTEAFF. As DNA, the CDR3 is TGTGCCAGCTCACTCCGGACAGTCGATTTGAACACTGAAGCTTTCTTT.

With respect to this clone: The junction does not match germline at one end; this may be a read error. This chain connects TRBV28 to TRBJ1-2, with TRBD1 as a possible D gene (5 bases). This CDR3 has 13 residues. The germline gives CDR1 MDHEN, CDR2 SYDVKM. The CDR3 protein is CASSLMGEQGYAF. The CDR3 DNA reads as TGTGCCAGCAGTTTAATGGGCGAGCAGGGCTACGCCTTC.

The chain uses TRBV11-2 and TRBJ1-2; D call uncertain. Germline-derived CDR1 and CDR2 are SGHAT and FQNNGV. The length of the CDR3 is 14 residues. Trimming removed 1 base from V and 2 bases from J, with 8 bases in between. DNA of the CDR3: TGTGCCAGCAGCTTAGCGGGAGGAAACTATGGCTACACCTTC. Translation gives CASSLAGGNYGYTF. Combining the CDR3 with reference TRBV11-2 and TRBJ1-2 gives the whole variable domain EAGVAQSPRYKIIEKRQSVAFWCNPISGHATLYWYQQILGQGPKLLIQFQNNGVVDDSQLPKDRFSAERLKGVDSTLKIQPAKLEDSAVYLCASSLAGGNYGYTFGSGTRLTVV.

This clone was seen a handful of times. CDR3 DNA sequence: TGCGCCAGCAGACCCTACACAGCTAGCACAGATACGCAGTATTTT. Its translation is CASRPYTASTDTQYF. The chain joins TRBV5-1 to TRBJ2-3; the D is unclear. The CDR3 is made up of 15 amino acids. Trimming pared 5 bases from V and 0 bases from J, leaving 13 bases between. Germline CDR1 reads SGHRS; CDR2 reads YFSETQ.

The V gene is TRBV4-3, the J gene TRBJ2-5, with D unclear. The CDR3 contains 14 residues. Germline V gene lookup returns CDR1 LGHNA and CDR2 YSLEER. V gave up 1 base and J gave up 3 bases, with 9 bases separating them. Here the CDR3 reads CASSQGLAKETQYF. The CDR3 DNA is TGCGCCAGCAGCCAAGGACTTGCGAAAGAGACCCAGTACTTC.

The rearrangement uses TRBV9 and TRBJ2-3; possible D gene TRBD1, 6 bases. CDR1 is SGDLS, CDR2 YYNGEE, per germline. This CDR3 region has 13 residues. The V end lost 3 bases, the J end lost 9 bases, and 14 bases lay between the germline ends. The CDR3 DNA follows: TGTGCCAGCAGCGCGTCGGGACAATTCACGCAGTATTTT. Its protein product is CASSASGQFTQYF.

The chain combines TRBV6-5 with TRBJ1-1; 8 nucleotides match TRBD1. Germline trimming cut 4 bases from V and 8 bases from J; bases unmatched to any gene: 6. The CDR3 runs to 13 residues. The germline V gene encodes CDR1 MNHEY and CDR2 SVGAGI. In nucleotides, the CDR3 is TGTGCCAGCAGTTCCACGACAGGGGAAGAAGCTTTCTTT. As protein: CASSSTTGEEAFF.

CDR3 region: CASSLDLAGGLEQYF. The CDR3, as DNA: TGTGCCAGCAGCTTAGATCTGGCGGGGGGGCTCGAGCAGTACTTC. The gene calls are TRBV11-2 and TRBJ2-7; 9 nucleotides agree with TRBD2. V was clipped by 0 bases and J by 6 bases; unmatched bases: 6. Per germline, CDR1 SGHAT and CDR2 FQNNGV. This CDR3 is built from 15 residues.

This CDR3 is CASSRSGTTYGYTF. CDR3 nucleotide sequence: TGTGCCAGCAGCAGATCCGGGACAACCTATGGCTACACCTTC. J is TRBJ1-2 and V is TRBV27, with a tentative D call TRBD1 (6 bases). V was pared by 6 bases and J by 4 bases, with 15 bases between. Germline assignment: CDR1 MNHEY and CDR2 SMNVEV (reference sequence). The CDR3 runs to 14 residues.

The genes are TRBV10-3 and TRBJ2-3, with D hard to call. CDR1 and CDR2 (germline): ENHRY, SYGVKD. There are 15 residues in the CDR3. V shed 0 bases and J shed 2 bases, with 9 bases lying between them. The CDR3 region is CAISESRSNTDTQYF. The CDR3 bases are TGTGCCATCAGTGAGTCGAGGAGTAACACAGATACGCAGTATTTT.

This chain uses TRBV2 with TRBJ1-1; no definite D call. V was clipped by 1 base and J by 2 bases, with 11 bases between them. Germline CDR1 and CDR2: SNHLY and FYNNEI. CDR3 length equals 15 residues. CDR3 sequence reads: CASSEEDSFNTEAFF. In nucleotides, the CDR3 is TGTGCCAGCAGTGAAGAGGACTCATTCAACACTGAAGCTTTCTTT.

V and J are TRBV4-1 and TRBJ1-5; 7 positions agree with TRBD1. The CDR3 loop spans 17 amino acids. Germline V CDR1 and CDR2: MGHRA, YSYEKL. V lost 1 base and J lost 5; bases outside the gene matches: 11. DNA for the CDR3: TGCGCCAGCAGCCAAGTTCCAACAGGGGACATCCATCAGCCCCAGCATTTT. Translation gives CASSQVPTGDIHQPQHF.